These 14 T cell receptor beta chains originate from one sample sequenced in a study of type 1 regulatory T cells. TCRdb analysed the reads with MiXCR anew, one entry per CDR3 protein. The table shows tens of thousands of distinct CDR3 sequences, with around 20% occurring only once. No antigen is known for these receptors. General observations from the study: Tr1 cells had a more restricted TCR repertoire than non-Tr1 cells.

Sequenced material: cultured type 1 regulatory T (Tr1) cells, either the whole culture or a sorted fraction (not recorded which). These receptors all come from a human donor in good health.

The chain carries TRBV13 and TRBJ2-3; 7 bases align to TRBD1. This CDR3 comprises 12 residues. Per the germline V gene, CDR1 is PRHDT and CDR2 is FYEKMQ (reference sequence). Germline trimming cut 2 bases from V and 13 bases from J; bases unmatched to any gene: 6. CDR3 region: CASSLKGGREYF. In nucleotides, the CDR3 is TGTGCCAGCAGCTTAAAAGGGGGCCGGGAGTATTTT.

The chain employs TRBV21-1 and TRBJ2-1; whether TRBD2, the table's D call, matches the DNA was not checked. TRBV21-1 is assigned pseudogene status. CDR3 length: 22 amino acids. The CDR3 reads CASSSPEAVRVGASREGNEQFF. CDR3 DNA: TGTGCCAGCAGCAGCCCTGAGGCGGTCCGAGTCGGGGCCTCGCGGGAGGGCAATGAGCAGTTCTTC.

This clonotype was seen a single time. The chain recombines TRBV3-1 with TRBJ2-3; D is perhaps TRBD1 or TRBD2 (5 bases each). CDR1 LGHDT and CDR2 YNNKEL come from the germline V gene (reference sequence). Trimming shortened V by 5 bases and J by 4 bases, and 7 bases separated the two germline ends. This CDR3 is 12 amino acids long. The CDR3 spells CASSGTSDTQYF. CDR3 sequence (DNA): TGTGCCAGCAGCGGGACGTCAGATACGCAGTATTTT.

The genes are TRBV27 and TRBJ1-2; D possibly corresponds to TRBD1 (5 bases). The length of the CDR3 is 15 residues. Trimming shortened V by 2 bases and J by 5 bases, and 15 bases separated the two germline ends. Looked up from germline, CDR1 is MNHEY and CDR2 is SMNVEV (reference sequence). The CDR3 DNA sequence: TGTGCCAGCAGTTTACAACCGGGACGGGGTTATGGCTACACCTTC. It specifies CASSLQPGRGYGYTF.

This clonotype was seen only a few times. The V and J genes are TRBV5-1 and TRBJ2-2; no reliable D call. The CDR3 is 16 amino acids. Trimming took 4 bases from V and 5 from J, leaving 18 bases between them. CDR1 is SGHRS and CDR2 is YFSETQ in the germline V gene. The chain's CDR3 is CASSREITTLTGELFF. The DNA for the CDR3 is TGCGCCAGCAGCCGAGAGATTACGACGCTTACCGGGGAGCTGTTTTTT.

The rearrangement joins TRBV7-2 to TRBJ1-5; D gene ambiguous. Germline V gene sequence: CDR1 SGHTA, CDR2 FQGNSA. This CDR3 spans 13 amino acids. V lost 1 base and J 7 bases, leaving 8 bases between the germline ends. CDR3 residues: CASSLVQEQPQHF. The CDR3, as DNA: TGTGCCAGCAGCTTAGTCCAGGAGCAGCCCCAGCATTTT.

This clonotype turned up a few times. This chain joins TRBV29-1 and TRBJ2-7; D is possibly TRBD1 (7 bases). V shed 3 bases and J shed 1 base, with 19 bases lying between them. Germline values: CDR1 SQVTM, CDR2 ANQGSEA. CDR3 length: 16 residues. CDR3 nucleotides: TGCAGCGTTGATCGGAGGGGAAAGACAGGGTCCTACGAGCAGTACTTC. Protein product: CSVDRRGKTGSYEQYF.

In its sample, this clonotype was seen many times. The V call is TRBV20-1, the J call TRBJ2-1; 7 positions match TRBD2. Germline V gives CDR1 DFQATT, CDR2 SNEGSKA (reference sequence). The length of the CDR3 is 13 residues. J was trimmed by 4 bases and V by 7 bases; bases with no gene match: 7. The CDR3: CSVPAAGYNEQFF. The CDR3 DNA reads as TGCAGTGTCCCGGCAGCGGGATACAATGAGCAGTTCTTC.

This clonotype turned up a few times. The chain combines TRBV12-3 or TRBV12-4 with TRBJ2-7; D may match TRBD1 or TRBD2 (5 bases each). Trimming removed 5 bases from V and 6 bases from J, with 14 bases in between. CDR3 length equals 13 residues. The CDR3 region is CASSRPPGSEQYF. In DNA, the CDR3 is TGTGCCAGCAGTCGGCCTCCAGGGAGCGAGCAGTACTTC.

This clonotype was seen a few times. The rearrangement uses TRBV6-5 and TRBJ1-2, with TRBD1 matching 8 bases. The CDR3 totals 13 residues. CDR1 and CDR2 (germline): MNHEY, SVGAGI. V was clipped by 6 bases and J by 8 bases; unmatched bases: 8. The CDR3 DNA reads as TGTGCCAGCAGCCCGGACAGGGAAGGAGGCTACACCTTC. Translating gives CASSPDREGGYTF.

This clonotype was found a few times. The rearrangement joins TRBV5-5 to TRBJ1-4; the match to TRBD1 covers 7 bases. Germline-derived CDR1 and CDR2 are SGHKS and YYEKEE (reference sequence). The CDR3 is 14 residues long. The J segment lost 5 bases and the V segment lost 0 bases, leaving 1 base of the junction unmatched. CDR3 sequence reads: CASSLGTGNEKLFF. CDR3 sequence (DNA): TGTGCCAGCAGCTTGGGGACAGGCAATGAAAAACTGTTTTTT.

This chain joins TRBV12-3 or TRBV12-4 and TRBJ2-2; 7 nucleotides match TRBD1. V dropped 5 bases and J dropped 4; count of bases not matched to a gene: 4. CDR3 length: 14 residues. The CDR3 coding sequence is TGTGCCAGCAGTCGGACAGGAGCCACCGGGGAGCTGTTTTTT. Translating gives CASSRTGATGELFF.

There are a few counts of this clonotype. The chain has TRBV7-9 and TRBJ2-3, with D possibly TRBD2 on 5 matching bases. This CDR3 is 14 amino acids long. V lost 7 bases and J 8 bases, leaving 19 bases between the germline ends. Per the germline V gene, CDR1 is SEHNR and CDR2 is FQNEAQ (reference sequence). CDR3 protein: CASTPAAGSGTQYF. The CDR3 nucleotides are TGTGCCAGCACCCCGGCGGCGGGTTCGGGTACGCAGTATTTT.

The chain has TRBV7-2 and TRBJ2-1; 8 bases are a match to TRBD2. Germline CDR1 reads SGHTA; CDR2 reads FQGNSA. CDR3 length: 15 amino acids. V gave up 2 bases and J gave up 9 bases; unmatched junction bases: 9. The CDR3 loop reads CASSLPGLGSGEQFF. The CDR3 bases are TGTGCCAGCAGCTTACCGGGACTAGGCTCGGGTGAGCAGTTCTTC.